This TCR beta chain emerged from a study of blood T cell repertoires in COVID-19. Study in general: Samples representing acute and convalescent COVID-19 were sourced from the United States, Italy and Spain.

Germline V lookup: CDR1 SGHAT, CDR2 FQNNGV. The CDR3 loop spans 15 amino acids. Trimming cost V 0 bases and J 5 bases, with 11 bases left between them. Enrolled through a virtual design, the participants were between about 18 and 100 years of age and came from roughly 22 US areas. Each participant's cohort was designated according to participant-reported clinical history. Original analysis: From reference gene primer amplification, estimates of nucleated cell counts were derived. Clones were read by immunoSEQ multiplex PCR, and TCRdb kept only the in-frame ones, dropping some. V, J and clone size derive from that table, while D and trimming were established from the DNA sequence. The table has 400,000 to 500,000 clones, about 88% seen once.

Sequenced input: PBMCs or T cells enriched from blood (not recorded which). The chain uses TRBV11-2 and TRBJ2-1, with D possibly being TRBD1 (5 bases). The TCR sequence derives from a woman younger than 30 who had been exposed to COVID-19. CDR3 region: CASSLDLGVHNEQFF. In DNA, the CDR3 is TGTGCCAGCAGCTTAGATTTAGGGGTCCACAATGAGCAGTTCTTC.